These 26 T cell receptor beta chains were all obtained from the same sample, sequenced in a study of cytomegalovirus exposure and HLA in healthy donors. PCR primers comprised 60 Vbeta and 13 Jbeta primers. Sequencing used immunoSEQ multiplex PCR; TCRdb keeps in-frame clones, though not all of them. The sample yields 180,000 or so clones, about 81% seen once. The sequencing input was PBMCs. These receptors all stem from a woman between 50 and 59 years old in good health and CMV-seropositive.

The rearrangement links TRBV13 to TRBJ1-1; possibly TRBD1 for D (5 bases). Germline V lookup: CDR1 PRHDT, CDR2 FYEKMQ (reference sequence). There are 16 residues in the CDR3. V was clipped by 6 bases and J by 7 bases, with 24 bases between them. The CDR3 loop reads CASRTTRWGGSGEAFF. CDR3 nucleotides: TGTGCCAGCAGGACAACGCGGTGGGGGGGTAGTGGTGAAGCTTTCTTT. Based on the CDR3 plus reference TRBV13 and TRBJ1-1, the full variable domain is AAGVIQSPRHLIKEKRETATLKCYPIPRHDTVYWYQQGPGQDPQFLISFYEKMQSDKGSIPDRFSAQQFSDYHSELNMSSLELGDSALYFCASRTTRWGGSGEAFFGQGTRLTVV.

CDR3 residues: CASLTGPEDTQYF. CDR3 coding DNA: TGTGCCAGCTTGACAGGGCCTGAAGATACGCAGTATTTT. V is TRBV28 and J is TRBJ2-3; TRBD1 agrees at 7 bases. J was trimmed by 5 bases and V by 8 bases; bases with no gene match: 7. There are 13 residues in the CDR3. In germline, CDR1 is MDHEN, CDR2 SYDVKM. The variable domain in full, completed from reference TRBV28 and TRBJ2-3, reads DVKVTQSSRYLVKRTGEKVFLECVQDMDHENMFWYRQDPGLGLRLIYFSYDVKMKEKGDIPEGYSVSREKKERFSLILESASTNQTSMYLCASLTGPEDTQYFGPGTRLTVL.

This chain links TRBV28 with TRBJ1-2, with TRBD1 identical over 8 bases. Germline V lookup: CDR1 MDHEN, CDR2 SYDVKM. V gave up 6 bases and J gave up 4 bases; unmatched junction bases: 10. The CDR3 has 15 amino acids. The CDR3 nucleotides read TGTGCCAGCAGGACGGCAGGGGGCCCTAGCTATGGCTACACCTTC. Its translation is CASRTAGGPSYGYTF.

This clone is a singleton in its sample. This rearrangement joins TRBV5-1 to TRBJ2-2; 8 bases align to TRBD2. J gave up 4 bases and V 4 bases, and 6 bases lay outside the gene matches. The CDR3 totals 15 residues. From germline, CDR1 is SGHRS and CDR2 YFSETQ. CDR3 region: CASSNGGAGTGELFF. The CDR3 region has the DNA TGCGCCAGCAGCAACGGGGGGGCCGGCACCGGGGAGCTGTTTTTT.

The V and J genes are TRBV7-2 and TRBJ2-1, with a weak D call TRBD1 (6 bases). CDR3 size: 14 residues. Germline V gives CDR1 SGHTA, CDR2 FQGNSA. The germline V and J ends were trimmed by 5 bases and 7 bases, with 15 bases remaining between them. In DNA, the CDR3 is TGTGCCAGCAGCCCGACGCCGAGGGGGAATGAGCAGTTCTTC. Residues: CASSPTPRGNEQFF.

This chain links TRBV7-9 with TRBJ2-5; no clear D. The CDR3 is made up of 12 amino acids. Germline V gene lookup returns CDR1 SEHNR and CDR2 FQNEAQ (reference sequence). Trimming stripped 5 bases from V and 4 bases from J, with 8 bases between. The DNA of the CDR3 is TGTGCCAGCAGCCCCCCCAGAGAGACCCAGTACTTC. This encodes CASSPPRETQYF.

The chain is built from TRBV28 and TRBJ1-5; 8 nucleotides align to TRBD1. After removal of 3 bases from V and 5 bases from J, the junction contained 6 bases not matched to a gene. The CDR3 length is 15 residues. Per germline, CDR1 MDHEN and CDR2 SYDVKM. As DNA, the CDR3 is TGTGCCAGCAGTTTTGCGGCAGGGGGCGATCAGCCCCAGCATTTT. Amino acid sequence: CASSFAAGGDQPQHF.

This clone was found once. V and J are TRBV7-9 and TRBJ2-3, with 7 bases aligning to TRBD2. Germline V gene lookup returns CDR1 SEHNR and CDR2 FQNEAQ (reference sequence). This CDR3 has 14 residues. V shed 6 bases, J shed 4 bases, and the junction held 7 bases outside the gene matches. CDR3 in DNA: TGTGCCAGCAGTCTAGGGACTACCTCAGATACGCAGTATTTT. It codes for CASSLGTTSDTQYF.

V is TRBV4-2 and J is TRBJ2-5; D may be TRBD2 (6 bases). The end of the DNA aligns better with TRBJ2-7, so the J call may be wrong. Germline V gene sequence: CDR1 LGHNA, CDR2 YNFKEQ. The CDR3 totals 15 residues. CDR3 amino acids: CASSQDETSSYEQYF. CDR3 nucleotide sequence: TGTGCCAGCAGCCAAGACGAGACTAGCTCCTACGAGCAGTACTTC.

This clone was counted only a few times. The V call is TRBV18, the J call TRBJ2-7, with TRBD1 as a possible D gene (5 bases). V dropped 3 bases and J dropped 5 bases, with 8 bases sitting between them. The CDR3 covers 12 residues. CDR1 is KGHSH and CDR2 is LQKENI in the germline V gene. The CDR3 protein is CASSPETDEQYF. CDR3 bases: TGTGCCAGCTCACCGGAGACAGACGAGCAGTACTTC.

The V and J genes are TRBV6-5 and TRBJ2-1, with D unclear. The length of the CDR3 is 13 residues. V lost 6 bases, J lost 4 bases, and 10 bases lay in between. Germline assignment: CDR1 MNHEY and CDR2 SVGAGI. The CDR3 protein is CASRVDGYNEQFF. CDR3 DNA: TGTGCCAGCAGAGTCGACGGGTACAATGAGCAGTTCTTC.

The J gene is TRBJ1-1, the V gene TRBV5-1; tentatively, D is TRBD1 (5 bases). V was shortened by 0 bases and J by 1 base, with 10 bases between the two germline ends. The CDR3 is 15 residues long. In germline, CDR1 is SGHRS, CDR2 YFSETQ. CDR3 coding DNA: TGCGCCAGCAGCTTGGATCTTACAGGGAACACTGAAGCTTTCTTT. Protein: CASSLDLTGNTEAFF.

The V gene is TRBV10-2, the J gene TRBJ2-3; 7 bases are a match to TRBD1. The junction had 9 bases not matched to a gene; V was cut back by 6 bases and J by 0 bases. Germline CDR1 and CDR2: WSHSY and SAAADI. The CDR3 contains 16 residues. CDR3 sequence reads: CASRDHGTASTDTQYF. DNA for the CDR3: TGCGCCAGCAGGGATCACGGGACAGCTAGCACAGATACGCAGTATTTT.

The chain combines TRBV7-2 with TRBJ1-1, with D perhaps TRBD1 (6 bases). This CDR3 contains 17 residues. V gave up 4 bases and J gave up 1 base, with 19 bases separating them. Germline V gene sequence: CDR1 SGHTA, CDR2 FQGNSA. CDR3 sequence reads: CASSSARGGHTNTEAFF. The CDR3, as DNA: TGTGCCAGCAGCTCCGCCCGGGGGGGACACACGAACACTGAAGCTTTCTTT.

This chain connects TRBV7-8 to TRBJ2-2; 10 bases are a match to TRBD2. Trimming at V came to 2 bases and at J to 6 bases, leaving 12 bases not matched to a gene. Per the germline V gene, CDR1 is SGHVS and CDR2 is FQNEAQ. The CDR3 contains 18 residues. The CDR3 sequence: CASSLYASGGGIAGELFF. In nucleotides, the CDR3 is TGTGCCAGCAGCTTATATGCTAGCGGGGGAGGTATCGCCGGGGAGCTGTTTTTT.

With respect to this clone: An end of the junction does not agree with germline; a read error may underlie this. CDR3 loop: CSSSPGQLNYGYTF. Here the CDR3 DNA reads TGTTCCAGCAGCCCCGGACAGCTTAACTATGGCTACACCTTC. The V gene is TRBV7-9, the J gene TRBJ1-2; TRBD1 might be the D (6 bases). Germline values: CDR1 SEHNR, CDR2 FQNEAQ (reference sequence). The CDR3 is 14 residues long.

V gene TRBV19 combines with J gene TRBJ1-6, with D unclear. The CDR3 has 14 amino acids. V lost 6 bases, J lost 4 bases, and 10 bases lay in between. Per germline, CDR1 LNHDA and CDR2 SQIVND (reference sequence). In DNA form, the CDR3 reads TGTGCCAGTAGCCAGAGGTTATATAATTCACCCCTCCACTTT. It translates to CASSQRLYNSPLHF.

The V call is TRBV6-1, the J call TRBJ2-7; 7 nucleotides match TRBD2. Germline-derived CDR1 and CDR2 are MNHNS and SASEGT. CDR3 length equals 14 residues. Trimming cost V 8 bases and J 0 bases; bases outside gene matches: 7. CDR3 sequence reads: CASRAGLSSYEQYF. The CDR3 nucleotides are TGTGCCAGCCGCGCGGGACTAAGCTCCTACGAGCAGTACTTC.

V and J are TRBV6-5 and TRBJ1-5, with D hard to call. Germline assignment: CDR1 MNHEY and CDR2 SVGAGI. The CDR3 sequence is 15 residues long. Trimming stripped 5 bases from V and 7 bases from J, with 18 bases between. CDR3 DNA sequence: TGTGCCAGCAGTGCCGCTGCGGCGGCGGGCCAGCCCCAGCATTTT. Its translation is CASSAAAAAGQPQHF.

The CDR3 DNA reads as TGCAGCGTTGCCCACCTGAGGGACACAGATACGCAGTATTTT. Residues: CSVAHLRDTDTQYF. The chain uses TRBV29-1 and TRBJ2-3, with D possibly matching TRBD2 (5 bases). CDR3 length equals 14 residues. Looked up from germline, CDR1 is SQVTM and CDR2 is ANQGSEA. The V end lost 4 bases, the J end lost 2 bases, and 13 bases lay between the germline ends.

CDR3: CASSSKGQNYGYTF. CDR3 DNA: TGTGCCAGCAGCTCGAAGGGACAAAACTATGGCTACACCTTC. V is TRBV7-9 and J is TRBJ1-2; D possibly corresponds to TRBD1 (6 bases). Germline V lookup: CDR1 SEHNR, CDR2 FQNEAQ (reference sequence). Deletions cut 4 bases from V and 2 bases from J, with 11 bases between. The CDR3 runs to 14 residues. Full variable domain (rest looked up from reference TRBV7-9 and TRBJ1-2): DTGVSQNPRHKITKRGQNVTFRCDPISEHNRLYWYRQTLGQGPEFLTYFQNEAQLEKSRLLSDRFSAERPKGSFSTLEIQRTEQGDSAMYLCASSSKGQNYGYTFGSGTRLTVV.

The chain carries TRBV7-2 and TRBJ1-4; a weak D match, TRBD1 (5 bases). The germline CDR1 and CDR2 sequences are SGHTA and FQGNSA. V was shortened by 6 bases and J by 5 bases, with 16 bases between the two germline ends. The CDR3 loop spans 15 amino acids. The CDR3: CASSIVRQSNEKLFF. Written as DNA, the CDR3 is TGTGCCAGCAGTATTGTCAGACAGAGCAATGAAAAACTGTTTTTT.

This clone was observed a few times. CDR3 loop: CASSPLDAETYEQYF. Written as DNA, the CDR3 is TGTGCCAGCAGCCCGCTGGATGCGGAGACCTACGAGCAGTACTTC. This chain connects TRBV9 to TRBJ2-7; D ambiguous. From germline, CDR1 is SGDLS and CDR2 YYNGEE. The length of the CDR3 is 15 residues. V was trimmed by 4 bases and J by 2 bases, leaving 16 bases between them.

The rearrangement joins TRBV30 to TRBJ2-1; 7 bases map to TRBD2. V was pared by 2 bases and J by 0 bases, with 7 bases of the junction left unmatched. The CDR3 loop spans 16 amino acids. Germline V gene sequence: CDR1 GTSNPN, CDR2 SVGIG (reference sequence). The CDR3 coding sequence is TGTGCCTGGAGTCTGAGCGGGACGAGCTCCTACAATGAGCAGTTCTTC. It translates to CAWSLSGTSSYNEQFF. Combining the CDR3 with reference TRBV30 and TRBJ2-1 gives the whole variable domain SQTIHQWPATLVQPVGSPLSLECTVEGTSNPNLYWYRQAAGRGLQLLFYSVGIGQISSEVPQNLSASRPQDRQFILSSKKLLLSDSGFYLCAWSLSGTSSYNEQFFGPGTRLTVL.

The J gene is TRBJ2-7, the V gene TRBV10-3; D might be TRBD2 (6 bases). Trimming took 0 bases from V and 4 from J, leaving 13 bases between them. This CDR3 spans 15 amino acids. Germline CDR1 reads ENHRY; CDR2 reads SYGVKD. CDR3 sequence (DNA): TGTGCCATCAGTGAGTCGGCGGGGTCCCCTTACGAGCAGTACTTC. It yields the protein CAISESAGSPYEQYF.

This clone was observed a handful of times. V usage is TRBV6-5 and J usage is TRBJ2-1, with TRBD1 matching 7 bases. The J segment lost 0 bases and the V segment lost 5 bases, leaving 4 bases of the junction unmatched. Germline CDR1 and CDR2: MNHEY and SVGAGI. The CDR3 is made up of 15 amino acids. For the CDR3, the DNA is TGTGCCAGCAGTAACGGGGACAGCTCCTACAATGAGCAGTTCTTC. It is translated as CASSNGDSSYNEQFF.